These 3 T cell receptor beta chains share one sample of origin, sequenced in a study of low-dose radiotherapy and immunotherapy resistance in tumors. Stated time point: before trial treatment. Both TCRalpha and TCRbeta chains were reverse transcribed with V-gene-specific primers. TCR amplification involved 20 PCR cycles with a constant-region primer and V-primer adapter. One entry per CDR3 protein, called by TCRdb with MiXCR from the reads. The table has 59,000 or so distinct CDR3 sequences, about 26% seen once. The material was PBMCs, obtained before treatment. These receptors were taken from a male donor with rectosigmoid adenocarcinoma.

V and J are TRBV7-9 and TRBJ1-2; TRBD1 matches at 7 bases. The V segment lost 5 bases and the J segment 8 bases; nucleotides outside the gene matches: 5. Germline V gives CDR1 SEHNR, CDR2 FQNEAQ (reference sequence). This CDR3 is 12 amino acids long. In DNA, the CDR3 is TGTGCCAGCAGCCCTGGGACAGTGGGCTACACCTTC. Its protein product is CASSPGTVGYTF.

The sample holds many counts of this clonotype. The V gene is TRBV5-1, the J gene TRBJ2-2; tentatively, D is TRBD2 (6 bases). V was shortened by 5 bases and J by 1 base, with 12 bases between the two germline ends. The CDR3 covers 15 residues. CDR1 is SGHRS and CDR2 is YFSETQ in the germline V gene. CDR3 sequence (DNA): TGCGCCAGCAGTTATCCGGGACTGAACACCGGGGAGCTGTTTTTT. This codes for CASSYPGLNTGELFF.

V and J are TRBV28 and TRBJ2-1; possible D gene TRBD1, 5 bases. Trimming took off 4 bases at V and 7 bases at J, with 17 bases between the two ends. The CDR3 consists of 15 residues. Germline V gene lookup returns CDR1 MDHEN and CDR2 SYDVKM. CDR3 sequence reads: CASSWESSRGNEQFF. The CDR3 region has the DNA TGTGCCAGCAGTTGGGAAAGTTCTAGGGGTAATGAGCAGTTCTTC.